This T cell receptor beta chain derives from a study of blood T cell repertoires in COVID-19 (TCRdb year 2020). Regarding the research as a whole: Collaborator samples came from the United States, Italy and Spain and covered acute and convalescent phases of COVID-19. The repertoires were released in a freely available public database meant as a resource for research on the immune response to SARS-CoV-2. Samples were obtained from the ongoing ImmuneRACE study (first 160 participants) and from about 1,300 subjects provided by 6 global collaborators. A de-identified subject ID, COVID-19 status, age in years and sex were almost always included in the sample metadata. Where available, HLA class I and class II types were taken from metadata supplied by the sample provider and were not determined by assay-based typing. The prospective study material was composed of cDNA or gDNA derived from T cells, B-cell-depleted T cells, or PBMCs. Deeply sampled blood TCRbeta repertoires from subjects exposed to, actively infected with, or recovered from COVID-19 were included in the dataset.

Of note for this clone: Its antigen remains unidentified. Per-nucleotide qualities are absent, and no much larger clonotype sits a single base away.

Participants in the prospective study were enrolled through a virtual design, were aged about 18 to 100 years, and lived in about two dozen United States geographic areas. In the prospective study, cohorts were assigned on the basis of participant-reported clinical history obtained from a screening survey and a study questionnaire. Mobile phlebotomists in the prospective study collected whole blood, serum and a nasopharyngeal or oropharyngeal swab from every participant. Prospective study participants could optionally give additional blood draws and questionnaires over a roughly 2-month period. Blood samples from the prospective study were shipped frozen or at room temperature prior to DNA extraction. TCRbeta CDR3 regions were amplified from genomic DNA using the immunoSEQ Assay, a bias-controlled multiplex PCR. In the source study's methods: Nucleated cell counts per sample were estimated from amplification of reference gene primers within the assay. To quantify the absolute abundance of each unique TCRbeta CDR3 rearrangement, sequence reads were collapsed and filtered. Productive Simpson clonality was computed per sample as the square root of Simpson's diversity index over productive rearrangements. The clones in this table, taken by TCRdb from immuneACCESS, are in-frame only. Not every clone is retained; where verified, under half of the shortfall comes from an unresolved V gene, and the cause of the rest is unknown. V, J and clone size reflect that table, while D and trimming were determined from the DNA. A total of around 250,000 clones appear in this sample, about 91% of them only once. Together, the top ten hold 1.2% of the sample.

On the study overall, not on this receptor specifically: The quantity of clinical and demographic metadata differed by source and by participant and was supplied without curation.

The germline V gene gives CDR1 as SGDLS and CDR2 as YYNGEE. The CDR3 spans 18 residues, from the cysteine through the phenylalanine. Just CDR3 DNA is preserved here, 54 bases in frame from base 1. From V the trimming removes 3 bases and from J it removes 0 bases, while the gene matches leave 5 bases of the junction unaccounted for. This chain is built from TRBV9 and TRBJ2-1, and TRBD2 matches 14 of the central bases. Sequencing was performed on PBMCs or T cells enriched from blood (not recorded which). The receptor's source is a human donor in a cohort exposed to, infected with or recovered from COVID-19 (not recorded which). The donor label of this sample is uncertain. The CDR3 region reads CASSGRLAGGSSYNEQFF. The DNA reads TGTGCCAGCAGCGGACGACTAGCGGGGGGGAGCTCCTACAATGAGCAGTTCTTC. Here the CDR3 is joined to the reference TRBV9 and TRBJ2-1 genes, and the full variable domain is: DSGVTQTPKHLITATGQRVTLRCSPRSGDLSVYWYQQSLDQGLQFLIQYYNGEERAKGNILERFSAQQFPDLHSELNLSSLELGDSALYFCASSGRLAGGSSYNEQFFGPGTRLTVL.